The 21 T cell receptor beta chains in this list originate from one sample, sequenced in a study of read filtering for tumor transcriptome and immune sequencing. From 300 to 450 ng of RNA, a library with molecular barcoded alpha/delta and beta/gamma adaptors was made. MiXCR, applied by TCRdb to the reads, yields one record per CDR3 protein. The repertoire holds fewer than 150,000 distinct CDR3 sequences, 10% to 15% seen once, with approximately 11% in the top ten. Sequencing input: a population of CD138-negative cells sorted from bone marrow. All receptors derive from a donor aged 40 or over with multiple myeloma.

This clonotype was picked up many times. The chain employs TRBV7-8 and TRBJ1-2, with TRBD1 as a possible D gene (6 bases). Germline V gene lookup returns CDR1 SGHVS and CDR2 FQNEAQ. CDR3 length: 15 residues. V was clipped by 5 bases and J by 4 bases, with 17 bases between them. The CDR3 here is CASSLNRASGYGYTF. The DNA for the CDR3 is TGTGCCAGCAGCCTGAACAGGGCTTCGGGCTATGGCTACACCTTC.

At least ten counts were recorded for this clonotype. The chain joins TRBV7-9 to TRBJ2-5; a possible D gene is TRBD2 (6 bases). Looked up from germline, CDR1 is SEHNR and CDR2 is FQNEAQ (reference sequence). The CDR3 spans 13 residues. The V gene lost 3 bases and the J gene lost 5 bases, with 10 bases spanning the gap. CDR3 DNA sequence: TGTGCCAGCAGCTTGGCAGGGAGGGAGACCCAGTACTTC. This translates into CASSLAGRETQYF.

A remark on this clonotype: A much larger clonotype is one base distant, so this may be a read error. V and J are TRBV11-2 and TRBJ2-2, with D perhaps matching TRBD1 (5 bases). The V end was cut by 4 bases, the J end by 8 bases, with 17 bases between. The CDR3 loop spans 15 amino acids. The germline V gene encodes CDR1 SGHAT and CDR2 FQNNGV. The CDR3 DNA sequence: TGTGCCAGCAGCTCAGGAGTCTCCTCAGGGGGGGAGCTGTTTTTT. It is translated as CASSSGVSSGGELFF.

This CDR3 is CASSPPGTSGQETQYF. The CDR3 bases are TGTGCCAGCAGCCCTCCTGGGACTAGCGGGCAAGAGACCCAGTACTTC. This chain uses TRBV7-2 with TRBJ2-5, with TRBD2 matching 12 bases. With V trimmed by 5 bases and J by 2 bases, 6 bases remained unmatched. Germline lookup yields CDR1 SGHTA and CDR2 FQGNSA. This CDR3 region has 16 residues. Combining the CDR3 with reference TRBV7-2 and TRBJ2-5 gives the whole variable domain GAGVSQSPSNKVTEKGKDVELRCDPISGHTALYWYRQSLGQGLEFLIYFQGNSAPDKSGLPSDRFSAERTGGSVSTLTIQRTQQEDSAVYLCASSPPGTSGQETQYFGPGTRLLVL.

There are a few counts of this clonotype. A much bigger clone sits one base away, suggesting this may be a read error. This sequence joins TRBV7-2 and TRBJ2-1; 7 nucleotides align to TRBD2. CDR3 length equals 15 residues. Looked up from germline, CDR1 is SGHTA and CDR2 is FQGNSA. Here the CDR3 reads CASSLIAGAYNGQFF. CDR3 nucleotide sequence: TGTGCCAGCAGCTTAATCGCGGGAGCATACAATGGGCAGTTCTTC.

About this clonotype itself: A far larger clone is one base from this, pointing to a likely read error. The chain couples TRBV5-3 to TRBJ1-1; TRBD1 matches 9 bases. TRBV5-3 is placed among ORFs of uncertain function. Trimming cost V 4 bases and J 5 bases; bases outside gene matches: 6. The CDR3 has 14 amino acids. CDR3 sequence: CARSPGQGHTEAFF. CDR3 sequence (DNA): TGTGCCAGAAGCCCGGGACAGGGACATACTGAAGCTTTCTTT.

Concerning this clonotype itself: Being one base from a much bigger clone, this may be a read error. V and J are TRBV12-3 or TRBV12-4 and TRBJ2-7; D is perhaps TRBD1 (6 bases). The CDR3 spans 18 residues. The CDR3 sequence is CASSDSTGNQLTSYERYF. The CDR3 DNA sequence: TGTGCCAGCAGCGACTCCACAGGGAACCAGCTTACCTCCTACGAGCGGTACTTC.

This clonotype appeared a few times. The rearrangement links TRBV20-1 to TRBJ2-7; D might be TRBD1 (5 bases). The ends were cut back, 6 bases at V and 4 bases at J, with 22 bases in the middle. Per the germline V gene, CDR1 is DFQATT and CDR2 is SNEGSKA (reference sequence). The CDR3 consists of 15 residues. The CDR3 region is CSAHWSAGQSYEQYF. The DNA of the CDR3 is TGCAGTGCCCATTGGTCTGCCGGACAATCTTACGAGCAGTACTTC.

This clonotype occurred many times. CDR3 amino acids: CASSFGLEPYEQYF. CDR3 bases: TGTGCCAGCAGCTTCGGACTAGAGCCCTACGAGCAGTACTTC. J is TRBJ2-7 and V is TRBV7-9; 7 bases are a match to TRBD2. There are 14 residues in the CDR3. J was trimmed by 2 bases and V by 3 bases; bases with no gene match: 4. Germline V gives CDR1 SEHNR, CDR2 FQNEAQ (reference sequence).

This clonotype was seen repeatedly, ten times or more. The V gene is TRBV12-3 or TRBV12-4, the J gene TRBJ1-1; a possible D gene is TRBD1 (5 bases). The length of the CDR3 is 13 residues. The V end was cut by 2 bases, the J end by 6 bases, with 10 bases between. Here the CDR3 reads CASSLLQGSEAFF. The DNA for the CDR3 is TGTGCCAGCAGTTTACTTCAGGGTTCTGAAGCTTTCTTT.

The CDR3 protein is CASSSRDKWASNQPQHF. The DNA of the CDR3 is TGTGCCAGTAGTAGCCGGGACAAATGGGCCAGCAATCAGCCCCAGCATTTT. V and J are TRBV19 and TRBJ1-5, with D tentatively TRBD1 (6 bases). V shed 4 bases and J shed 1 base, with 17 bases lying between them. Germline CDR1 is LNHDA and CDR2 is SQIVND (reference sequence). This CDR3 region has 17 residues.

Ten or more counts support this clonotype. The J gene is TRBJ2-3, the V gene TRBV6-6; 10 nucleotides line up with TRBD1. Germline values: CDR1 MNHNY, CDR2 SVGAGI (reference sequence). J was trimmed by 4 bases and V by 5 bases; bases with no gene match: 6. This CDR3 region has 15 residues. CDR3: CASSHGQGVPDTQYF. The CDR3 DNA reads TGTGCCAGCAGTCACGGACAGGGGGTCCCAGATACGCAGTATTTT.

This clonotype was seen at least ten times. The V gene is TRBV29-1, the J gene TRBJ2-7; no clear D. Germline CDR1 is SQVTM and CDR2 is ANQGSEA. This CDR3 is 11 amino acids long. The germline V and J ends were trimmed by 4 bases and 5 bases, with 9 bases remaining between them. CDR3 region: CSVVSVNEQYF. Written as DNA, the CDR3 is TGCAGCGTTGTTTCTGTCAACGAGCAGTACTTC.

This clonotype has a handful of counts. This chain joins TRBV4-1 and TRBJ2-2; TRBD1 agrees at 9 bases. The CDR3 totals 15 residues. CDR1 and CDR2 from the germline V gene are MGHRA and YSYEKL. J gave up 3 bases and V 4 bases, and 3 bases lay outside the gene matches. This CDR3 is CASSRRQGDTGELFF. In DNA form, the CDR3 reads TGCGCCAGCAGCCGCCGACAGGGGGACACCGGGGAGCTGTTTTTT.

This clonotype was counted ten times or more. V usage is TRBV12-5 and J usage is TRBJ2-1; D ambiguous. From germline, CDR1 is LGHNT and CDR2 FRNRAP. Trimming took 5 bases from V and 8 from J, leaving 13 bases between them. CDR3 length equals 13 residues. In nucleotides, the CDR3 is TGTGCTAGTGGTCCCAACCTGGTGGATGAGCAGTTCTTC. Translated, it gives CASGPNLVDEQFF.

This clonotype appeared many times. The chain has TRBV5-1 and TRBJ2-5, with D unresolved. The CDR3 extends over 14 amino acids. The germline gives CDR1 SGHRS, CDR2 YFSETQ. Trimming took off 4 bases at V and 2 bases at J, with 12 bases between the two ends. The CDR3 coding sequence is TGCGCCAGCAGCCCCGGTTGGGCACAAGAGACCCAGTACTTC. This sequence encodes CASSPGWAQETQYF.

This clonotype has more than one count but fewer than ten. The chain recombines TRBV6-6 with TRBJ2-1, with 7 bases that match TRBD1. V shed 2 bases and J 12 bases; nucleotides not matched to a gene: 7. The germline V gene encodes CDR1 MNHNY and CDR2 SVGAGI (reference sequence). CDR3 length equals 13 residues. For the CDR3, the DNA is TGTGCCAGCAGTTACCGTACAGGGGAAGGGCAGTTCTTC. As protein: CASSYRTGEGQFF.

The chain combines TRBV6-5 with TRBJ1-2; D remains ambiguous. Trimming stripped 2 bases from V and 3 bases from J, with 13 bases between. The CDR3 has 15 amino acids. Per the germline V gene, CDR1 is MNHEY and CDR2 is SVGAGI. For the CDR3, the DNA is TGTGCCAGCAGTTACAGGGAGGCCTTTGACTATGGCTACACCTTC. This encodes CASSYREAFDYGYTF.

This clonotype was seen at least ten times. The rearrangement uses TRBV3-1 and TRBJ2-1; D remains ambiguous. This CDR3 is built from 14 residues. Germline V gene lookup returns CDR1 LGHDT and CDR2 YNNKEL (reference sequence). V lost 3 bases and J 4 bases, leaving 10 bases between the germline ends. The CDR3 DNA reads TGTGCCAGCAGCCAGAATACCGGATACAATGAGCAGTTCTTC. Translation: CASSQNTGYNEQFF.

In its sample, this clonotype was seen many times. The chain uses TRBV7-9 and TRBJ2-3, with 16 bases matching TRBD2. From germline, CDR1 is SEHNR and CDR2 FQNEAQ (reference sequence). The CDR3 covers 19 residues. The trim removed 4 bases at V and 4 bases at J, leaving 11 bases unmatched. DNA of the CDR3: TGTGCCAGCAGCTCCTCGGGACTAGCGGGAGGGCCTCGATCAGATACGCAGTATTTT. Protein product: CASSSSGLAGGPRSDTQYF.

This clonotype has ten or more counts. The gene calls are TRBV29-1 and TRBJ1-1; unclear D gene. The V end was cut by 3 bases, the J end by 1 base, with 15 bases between. Germline V gene data show CDR1 as SQVTM and CDR2 as ANQGSEA. The CDR3 has 15 residues. CDR3 protein: CSVDPRQTGNTEAFF. DNA of the CDR3: TGCAGCGTTGACCCCCGTCAGACGGGGAACACTGAAGCTTTCTTT.